This T cell receptor beta chain comes out of a study of regulatory T cells in long-lasting Graves disease. Study-wide findings and caveats: The sample size was small, and this may have reduced accuracy.

Arm-PCR with iRepertoire HTBI primers amplified the CDR3 regions for these TCR beta libraries. MiXCR, applied by TCRdb to the multiplex PCR reads, yields one record per CDR3 protein. The repertoire includes about half a million distinct CDR3 sequences, about 22% of them detected once, and under 15% sits in the top ten. Regarding time point: persistent/refractory GD, antithyroid drugs over 5 years with positive TRAb. TCR sequences were obtained from RNA taken from PBMCs. Trimming took 2 bases from V and 4 from J, leaving 8 bases between them. This CDR3 is built from 12 residues. Germline V gene data show CDR1 as GTSNPN and CDR2 as SVGIG (reference sequence). This clonotype has only a few counts. Its antigen remains unidentified.

Here the sequenced sample was peripheral blood mononuclear cells (PBMCs), taken when the disease was refractory, from a patient treated with antithyroid drugs. This receptor was obtained from a female donor with Graves disease. The chain has TRBV30 and TRBJ1-2; D ambiguous. The CDR3 DNA sequence: TGTGCCTGGAGTTCTACCGTCTATGGCTACACCTTC. The encoded protein is CAWSSTVYGYTF. The full variable domain, in which reference TRBV30 and TRBJ1-2 provide the parts outside the CDR3, is SQTIHQWPATLVQPVGSPLSLECTVEGTSNPNLYWYRQAAGRGLQLLFYSVGIGQISSEVPQNLSASRPQDRQFILSSKKLLLSDSGFYLCAWSSTVYGYTFGSGTRLTVV.